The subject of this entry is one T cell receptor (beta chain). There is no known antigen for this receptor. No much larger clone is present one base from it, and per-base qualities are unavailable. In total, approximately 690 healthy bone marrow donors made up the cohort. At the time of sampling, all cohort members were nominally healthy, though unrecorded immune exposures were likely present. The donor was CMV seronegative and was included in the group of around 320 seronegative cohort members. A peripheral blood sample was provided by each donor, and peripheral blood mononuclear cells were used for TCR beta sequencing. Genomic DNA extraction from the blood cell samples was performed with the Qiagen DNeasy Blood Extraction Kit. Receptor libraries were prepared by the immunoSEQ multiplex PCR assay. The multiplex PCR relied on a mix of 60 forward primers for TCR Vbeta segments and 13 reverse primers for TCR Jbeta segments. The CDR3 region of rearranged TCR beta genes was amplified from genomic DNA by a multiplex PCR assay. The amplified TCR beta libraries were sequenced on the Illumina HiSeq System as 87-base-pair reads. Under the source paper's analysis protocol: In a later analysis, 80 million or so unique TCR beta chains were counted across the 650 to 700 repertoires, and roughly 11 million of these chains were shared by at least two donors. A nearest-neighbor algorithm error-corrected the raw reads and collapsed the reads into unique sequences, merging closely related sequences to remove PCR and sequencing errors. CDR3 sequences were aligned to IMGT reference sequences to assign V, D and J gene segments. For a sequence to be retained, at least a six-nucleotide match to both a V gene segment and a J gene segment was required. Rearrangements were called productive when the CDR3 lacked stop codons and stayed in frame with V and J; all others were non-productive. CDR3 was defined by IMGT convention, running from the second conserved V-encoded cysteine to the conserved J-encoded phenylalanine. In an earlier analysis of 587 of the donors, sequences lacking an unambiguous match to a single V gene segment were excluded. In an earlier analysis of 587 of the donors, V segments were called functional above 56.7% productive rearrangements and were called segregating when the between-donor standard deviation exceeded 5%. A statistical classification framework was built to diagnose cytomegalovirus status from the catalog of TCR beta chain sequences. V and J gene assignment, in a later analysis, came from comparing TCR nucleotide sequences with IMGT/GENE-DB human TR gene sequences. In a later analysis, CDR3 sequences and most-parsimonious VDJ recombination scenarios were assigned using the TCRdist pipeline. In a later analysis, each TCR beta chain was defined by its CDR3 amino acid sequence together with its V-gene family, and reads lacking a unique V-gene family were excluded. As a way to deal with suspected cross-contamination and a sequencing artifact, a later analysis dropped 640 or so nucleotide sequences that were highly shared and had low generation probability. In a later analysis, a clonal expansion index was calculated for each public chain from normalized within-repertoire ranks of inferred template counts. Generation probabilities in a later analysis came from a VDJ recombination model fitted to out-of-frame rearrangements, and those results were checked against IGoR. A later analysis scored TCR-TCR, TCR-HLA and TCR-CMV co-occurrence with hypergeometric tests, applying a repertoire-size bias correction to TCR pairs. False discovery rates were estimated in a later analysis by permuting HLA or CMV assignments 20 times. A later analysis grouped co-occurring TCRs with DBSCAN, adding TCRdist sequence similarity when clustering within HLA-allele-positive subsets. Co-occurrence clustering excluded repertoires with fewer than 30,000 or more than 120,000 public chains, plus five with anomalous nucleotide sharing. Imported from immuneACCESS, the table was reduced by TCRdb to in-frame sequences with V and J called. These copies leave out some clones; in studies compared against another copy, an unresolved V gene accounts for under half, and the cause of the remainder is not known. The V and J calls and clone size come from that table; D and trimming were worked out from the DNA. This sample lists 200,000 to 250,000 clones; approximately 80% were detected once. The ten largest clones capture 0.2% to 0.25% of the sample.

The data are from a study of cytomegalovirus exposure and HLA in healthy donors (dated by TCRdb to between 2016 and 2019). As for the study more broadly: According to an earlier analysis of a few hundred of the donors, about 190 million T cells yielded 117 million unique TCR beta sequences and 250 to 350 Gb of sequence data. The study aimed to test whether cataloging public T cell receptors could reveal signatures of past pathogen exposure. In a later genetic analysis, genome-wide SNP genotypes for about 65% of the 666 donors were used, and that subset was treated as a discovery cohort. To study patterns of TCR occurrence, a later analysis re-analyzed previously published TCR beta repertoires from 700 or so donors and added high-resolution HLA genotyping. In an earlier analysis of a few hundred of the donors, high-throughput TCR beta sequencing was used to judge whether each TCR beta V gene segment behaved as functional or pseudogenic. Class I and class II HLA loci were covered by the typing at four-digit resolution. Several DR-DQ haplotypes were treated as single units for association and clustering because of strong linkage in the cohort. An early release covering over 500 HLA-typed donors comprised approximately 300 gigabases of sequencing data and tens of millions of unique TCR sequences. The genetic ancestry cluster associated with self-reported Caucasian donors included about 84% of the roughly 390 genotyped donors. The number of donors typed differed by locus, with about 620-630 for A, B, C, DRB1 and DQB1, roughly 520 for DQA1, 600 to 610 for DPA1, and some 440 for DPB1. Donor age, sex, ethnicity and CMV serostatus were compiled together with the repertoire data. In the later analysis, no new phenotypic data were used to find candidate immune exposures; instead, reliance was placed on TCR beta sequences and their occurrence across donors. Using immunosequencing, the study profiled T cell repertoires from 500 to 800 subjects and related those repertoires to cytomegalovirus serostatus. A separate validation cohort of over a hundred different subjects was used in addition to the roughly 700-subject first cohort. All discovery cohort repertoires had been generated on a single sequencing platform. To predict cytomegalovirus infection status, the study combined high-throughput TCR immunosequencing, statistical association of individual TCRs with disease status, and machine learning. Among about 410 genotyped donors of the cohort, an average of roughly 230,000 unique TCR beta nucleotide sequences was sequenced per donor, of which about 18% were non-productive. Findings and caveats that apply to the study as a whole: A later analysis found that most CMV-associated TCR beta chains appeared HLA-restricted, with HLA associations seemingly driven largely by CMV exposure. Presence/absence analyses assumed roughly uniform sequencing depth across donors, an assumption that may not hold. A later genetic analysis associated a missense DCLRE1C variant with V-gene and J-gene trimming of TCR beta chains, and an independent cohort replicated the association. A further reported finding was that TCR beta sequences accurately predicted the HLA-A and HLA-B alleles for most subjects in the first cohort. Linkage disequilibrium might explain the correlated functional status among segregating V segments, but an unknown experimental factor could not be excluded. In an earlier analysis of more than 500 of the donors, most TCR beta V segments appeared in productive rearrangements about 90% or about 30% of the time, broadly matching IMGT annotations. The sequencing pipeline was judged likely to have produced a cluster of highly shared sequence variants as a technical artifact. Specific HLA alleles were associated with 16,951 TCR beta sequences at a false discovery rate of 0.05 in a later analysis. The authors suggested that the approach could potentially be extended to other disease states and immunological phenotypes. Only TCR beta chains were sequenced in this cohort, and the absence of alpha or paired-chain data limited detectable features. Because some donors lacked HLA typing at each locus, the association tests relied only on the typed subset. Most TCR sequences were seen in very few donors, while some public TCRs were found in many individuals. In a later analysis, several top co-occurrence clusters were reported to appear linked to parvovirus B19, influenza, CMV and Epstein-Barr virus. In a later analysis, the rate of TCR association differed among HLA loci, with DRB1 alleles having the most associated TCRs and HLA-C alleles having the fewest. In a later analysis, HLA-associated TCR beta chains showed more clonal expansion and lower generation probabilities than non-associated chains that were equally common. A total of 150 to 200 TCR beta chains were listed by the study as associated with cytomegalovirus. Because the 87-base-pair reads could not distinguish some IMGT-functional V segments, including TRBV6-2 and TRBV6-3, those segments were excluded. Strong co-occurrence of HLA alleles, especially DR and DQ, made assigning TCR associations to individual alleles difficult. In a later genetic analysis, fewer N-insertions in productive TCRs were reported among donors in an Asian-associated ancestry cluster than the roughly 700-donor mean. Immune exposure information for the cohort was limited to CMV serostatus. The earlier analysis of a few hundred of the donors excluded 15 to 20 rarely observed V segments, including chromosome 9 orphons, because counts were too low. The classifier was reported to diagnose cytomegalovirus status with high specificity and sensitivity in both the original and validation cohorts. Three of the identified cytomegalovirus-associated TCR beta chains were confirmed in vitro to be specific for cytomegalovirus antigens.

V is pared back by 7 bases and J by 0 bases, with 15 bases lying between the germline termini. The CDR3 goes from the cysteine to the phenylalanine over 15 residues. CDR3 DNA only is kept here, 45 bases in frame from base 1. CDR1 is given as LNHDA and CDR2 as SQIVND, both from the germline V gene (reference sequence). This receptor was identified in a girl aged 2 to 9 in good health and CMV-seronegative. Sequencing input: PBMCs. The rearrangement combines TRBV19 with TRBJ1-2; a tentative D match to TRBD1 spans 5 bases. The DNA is TGTGCCAGTACAAAGGCGGGGGGAGCTAACTATGGCTACACCTTC. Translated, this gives CASTKAGGANYGYTF. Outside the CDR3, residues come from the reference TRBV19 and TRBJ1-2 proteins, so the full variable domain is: DGGITQSPKYLFRKEGQNVTLSCEQNLNHDAMYWYRQDPGQGLRLIYYSQIVNDFQKGDIAEGYSVSREKKESFPLTVTSAQKNPTAFYLCASTKAGGANYGYTFGSGTRLTVV.